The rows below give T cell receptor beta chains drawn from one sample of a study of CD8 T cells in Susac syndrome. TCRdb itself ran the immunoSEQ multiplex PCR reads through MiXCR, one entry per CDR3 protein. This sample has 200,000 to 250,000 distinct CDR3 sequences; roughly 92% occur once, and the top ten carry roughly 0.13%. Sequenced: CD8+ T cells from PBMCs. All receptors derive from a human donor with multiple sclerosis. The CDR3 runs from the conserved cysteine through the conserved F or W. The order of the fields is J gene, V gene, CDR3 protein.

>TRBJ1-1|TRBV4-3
CASSQGQKNTEAFF
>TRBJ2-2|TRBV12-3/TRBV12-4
CASSSQGRTGELFF
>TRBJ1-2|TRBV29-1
CSVAVDYGYTF
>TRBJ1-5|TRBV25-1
CASSQDSSNQPQHF
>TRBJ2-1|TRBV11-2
CASSYFSGTYNEQFF
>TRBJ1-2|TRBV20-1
CSGKGNRDRHYGYTF
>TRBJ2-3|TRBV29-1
CSVEAQSHGSDTQYF
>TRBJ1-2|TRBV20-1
CSASDREDYGYTF
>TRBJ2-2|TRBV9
CASRTDSSNTGELFF
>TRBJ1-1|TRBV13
CASTVGDRSSGAFF
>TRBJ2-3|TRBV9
CASSGGATDTQYF